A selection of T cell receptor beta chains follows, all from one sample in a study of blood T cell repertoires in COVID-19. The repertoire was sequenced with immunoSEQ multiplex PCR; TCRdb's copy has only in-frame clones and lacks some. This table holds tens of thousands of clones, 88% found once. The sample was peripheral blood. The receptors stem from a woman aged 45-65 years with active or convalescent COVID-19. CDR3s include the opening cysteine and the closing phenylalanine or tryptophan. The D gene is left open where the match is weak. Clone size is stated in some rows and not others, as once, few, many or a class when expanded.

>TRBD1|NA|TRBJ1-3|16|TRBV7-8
TGTGCCAGCCATAATGACCAGGGGGCCGGTGGAAACACCATATATTTT
CASHNDQGAGGNTIYF
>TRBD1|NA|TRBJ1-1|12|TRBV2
TGTGCCAGCAGGGTGGGACAGGTTGAAGCTTTCTTT
CASRVGQVEAFF
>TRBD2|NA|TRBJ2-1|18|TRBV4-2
TGTGCCAGCAGCCAAGAGTGGGGGGGTAGCGGGAGAACTAATGAGCAGTTCTTC
CASSQEWGGSGRTNEQFF
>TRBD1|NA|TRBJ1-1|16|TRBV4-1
TGCGCCAGCAGCAAAGGGACAGGGAGGGTGAACACTGAAGCTTTCTTT
CASSKGTGRVNTEAFF
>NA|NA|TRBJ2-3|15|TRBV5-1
TGCGCCAGCAGCTTGTTCTTCCAGGGTCGAGATACGCAGTATTTT
CASSLFFQGRDTQYF
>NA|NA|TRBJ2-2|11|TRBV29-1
TGCAGCGTTGTACATACCGGGGAGCTGTTTTTT
CSVVHTGELFF
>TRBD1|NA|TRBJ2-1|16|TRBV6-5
TGTGCCAGCAGTTACTCGGTCCACAGGGGCCACAATGAGCAGTTCTTC
CASSYSVHRGHNEQFF
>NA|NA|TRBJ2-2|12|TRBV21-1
TGTGCCAGCAACAGGGACACCGGGGAGCTGTTTTTT
CASNRDTGELFF
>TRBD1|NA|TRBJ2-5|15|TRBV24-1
TGTGCCACCAGTGATACCGGGACAGAGAAAGAGACCCAGTACTTC
CATSDTGTEKETQYF
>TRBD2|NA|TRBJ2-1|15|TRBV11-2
TGTGCCAGCAGCCGCGGCCGTGCTAGCGGGATAATTCAGTTCTTC
CASSRGRASGIIQFF
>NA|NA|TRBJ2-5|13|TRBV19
TGTGCCAGTAGTACCAGCGCCCAAGAGACCCAGTACTTC
CASSTSAQETQYF
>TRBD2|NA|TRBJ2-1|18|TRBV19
TGTGCCAGTAGTATAGAACTAGCGGACTACATCTCCTACAATGAGCAGTTCTTC
CASSIELADYISYNEQFF
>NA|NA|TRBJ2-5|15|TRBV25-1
TGTGCCAGCAGCCCACTTACTCAGGGGAAAGAGACCCAGTACTTC
CASSPLTQGKETQYF
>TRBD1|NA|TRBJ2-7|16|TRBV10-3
TGTGCCATCAGTGAAACGGGGACAGGATTTTCCTACGAGCAGTACTTC
CAISETGTGFSYEQYF
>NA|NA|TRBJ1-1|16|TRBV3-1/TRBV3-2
TGTGCCAGCAGCCCTGCCCCGGGTGCCATGAACACTGAAGCTTTCTTT
CASSPAPGAMNTEAFF
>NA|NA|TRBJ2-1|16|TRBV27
TGTGCCAGCAGTTTACAGACGGGAAGTTCCTACAATGAGCAGTTCTTC
CASSLQTGSSYNEQFF
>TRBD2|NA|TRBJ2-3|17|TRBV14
TGTGCCAGCAGCCAACGTCCTAGCGGGAGGTCCCCAGATACGCAGTATTTT
CASSQRPSGRSPDTQYF
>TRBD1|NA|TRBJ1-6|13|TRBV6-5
TGTGCCAGCAGACAGGGGGTGTTTTCACCCCTCCACTTT
CASRQGVFSPLHF
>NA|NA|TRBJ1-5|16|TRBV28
TGTGCCAGCAGTCTACAGGGCTTAAGGGGCAATCAGCCCCAGCATTTT
CASSLQGLRGNQPQHF
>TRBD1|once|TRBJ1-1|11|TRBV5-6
TGTGCCAGCAGCTCCGACAGGGTTGCTTTCTTT
CASSSDRVAFF
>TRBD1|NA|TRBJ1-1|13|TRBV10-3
TGTGCCACCGTGGACAGGGAGAACACTGAAGCTTTCTTT
CATVDRENTEAFF
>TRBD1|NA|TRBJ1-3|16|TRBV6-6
TGTGCCAGCTCAAAGACAGGGGTTGGGGTGGGAAACACCATATATTTT
CASSKTGVGVGNTIYF
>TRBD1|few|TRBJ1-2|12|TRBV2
TGTGCCACTTCCGGCACAGGGGTTGGCTACACCTTC
CATSGTGVGYTF
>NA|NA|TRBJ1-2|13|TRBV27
TGTGCCAGCAGTTTTTTAGGGACTTATGGCTACACCTTC
CASSFLGTYGYTF
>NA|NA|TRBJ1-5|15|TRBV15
TGTGCCACCAGCAGAGATCTTGGGGGGAATCAGCCCCAGCATTTT
CATSRDLGGNQPQHF
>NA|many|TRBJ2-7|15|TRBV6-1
TGTGCCAGCAGTGAGACCGGGGGAGAGCCCTACGAGCAGTACTTC
CASSETGGEPYEQYF
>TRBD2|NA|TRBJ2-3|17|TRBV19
TGTGCCAGTAGTATAACCTTAGCGGGAGGTTCCACAGATACGCAGTATTTT
CASSITLAGGSTDTQYF
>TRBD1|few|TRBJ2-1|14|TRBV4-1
TGCGCCAGCAGCTACGGACAGGGGGCGAATGAGCAGTTCTTC
CASSYGQGANEQFF
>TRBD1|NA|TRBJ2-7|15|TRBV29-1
TGCAGCGTTGAGGGACATGACAGGGGAGAGTACGAGCAGTACTTC
CSVEGHDRGEYEQYF
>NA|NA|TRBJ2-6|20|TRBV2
TGTGCCAGCCGAGTAAGGGGGTCAGGCATCATTTCCTCTGGGGCCAACGTCCTGACTTTC
CASRVRGSGIISSGANVLTF
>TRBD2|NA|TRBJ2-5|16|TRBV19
TGTGCCAGTGATCCGGGACTAGCGGCCCCAGGGGAGACCCAGTACTTC
CASDPGLAAPGETQYF
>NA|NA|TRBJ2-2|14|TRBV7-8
TGTGCCAGCGGAAGGCTAGCGAGGACCGGGGAGCTGTTTTTT
CASGRLARTGELFF
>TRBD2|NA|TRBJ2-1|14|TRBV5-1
TGCGCCAGCAGCCTTCTTGGACTAGGCAATGAGCAGTTCTTC
CASSLLGLGNEQFF
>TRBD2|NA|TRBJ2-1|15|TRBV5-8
TGTGCCAGCAGCTTGGGGACTAGCGGGATCAATGAGCAGTTCTTC
CASSLGTSGINEQFF
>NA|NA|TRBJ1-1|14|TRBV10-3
TGTGCCATCAGTGAGGTTGCGGGGAACACTGAAGCTTTCTTT
CAISEVAGNTEAFF
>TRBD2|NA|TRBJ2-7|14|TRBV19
TGTGCCAGTAAGCTAGCGGTCTCCTCCTACGAGCAGTACTTC
CASKLAVSSYEQYF
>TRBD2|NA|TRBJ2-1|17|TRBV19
TGTGCCAGTAGTATAGTAACTAGCGGGAGGGCCAAGAATGAGCAGTTCTTC
CASSIVTSGRAKNEQFF
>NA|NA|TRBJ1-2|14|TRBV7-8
TGTGCCAGCAGCTTACTCAGGGTAAACTATGGCTACACCTTC
CASSLLRVNYGYTF
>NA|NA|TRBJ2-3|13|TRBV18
TGTGCCAGCTCACCAGGAGGCACAGATACGCAGTATTTT
CASSPGGTDTQYF
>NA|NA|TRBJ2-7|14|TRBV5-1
TGCGCCAGCAGCCCCAACCCGGTCACCTACGAGCAGTACTTC
CASSPNPVTYEQYF
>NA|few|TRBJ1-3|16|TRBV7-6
TGTGCCAGCAGCTTAGCGCGGGCGGGGTCGGGAAACACCATATATTTT
CASSLARAGSGNTIYF
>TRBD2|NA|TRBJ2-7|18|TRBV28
TGTGCCAGCAGTTTGTTCGTCCCGGGACTAGGATCGGGTGACGAGCAGTACTTC
CASSLFVPGLGSGDEQYF
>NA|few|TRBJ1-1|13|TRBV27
TGTGCCAGCAGTTTTATGCAGGGATCAGAAGCTTTCTTT
CASSFMQGSEAFF
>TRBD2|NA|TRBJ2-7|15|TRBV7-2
TGTGCCAGCAGCATCGGACTAGCGGGTACCTACGAGCAGTACTTC
CASSIGLAGTYEQYF
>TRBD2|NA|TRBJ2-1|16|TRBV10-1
TGCGCCAGCAGGAGGTCACAGCGGGACCTAAGCAATGAGCAGTTCTTC
CASRRSQRDLSNEQFF
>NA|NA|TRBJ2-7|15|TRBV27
TGTGCCAGCAGTTTAGATCCAGGGTCAGTTTACGAGCAGTACTTC
CASSLDPGSVYEQYF
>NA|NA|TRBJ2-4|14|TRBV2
TGTGCCAGCAGTGAACGGTTTCTCGCTGCCGCCCCCTTCTTC
CASSERFLAAAPFF
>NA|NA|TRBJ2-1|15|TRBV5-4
TGTGCCAGCAGCTTGGGAAGGGGCCTCTACAATGAGCAGTTCTTC
CASSLGRGLYNEQFF
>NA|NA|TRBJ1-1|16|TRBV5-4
TGTGCCAGCAGCTTGGCCCCAGACAGGAGGAACACTGAAGCTTTCTTT
CASSLAPDRRNTEAFF
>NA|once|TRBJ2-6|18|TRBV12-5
TGTGCTAGTGGTGGGGGGGGGACAGGAAGTCTCGGGGCCAACGTCCTGACTTTC
CASGGGGTGSLGANVLTF
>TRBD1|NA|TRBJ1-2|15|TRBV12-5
TGTGCTAGTGGTAAGGGACAGGGGACTGACTATGGCTACACCTTC
CASGKGQGTDYGYTF
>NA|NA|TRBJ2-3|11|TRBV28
TGTGCCAGCACAACAACGGATACGCAGTATTTT
CASTTTDTQYF
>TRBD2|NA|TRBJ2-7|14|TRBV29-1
TGCAGCGCCGACCTCGGACTAGCGGGAGACGAGCAGTACTTC
CSADLGLAGDEQYF
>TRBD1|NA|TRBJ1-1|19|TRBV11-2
TGTGCCAGCAGCTTAGCCGCTGGAGGGGGCGAGTGGCGGAACACTGAAGCTTTCTTT
CASSLAAGGGEWRNTEAFF
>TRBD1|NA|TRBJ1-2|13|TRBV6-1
TGTGCCAGCAGTGACCGGACAGGGTGGAGCTACACCTTC
CASSDRTGWSYTF
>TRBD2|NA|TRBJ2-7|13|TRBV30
TGCGCGTGGGAGCCGGGAGGGACCTACGAGCAGTACTTC
CAWEPGGTYEQYF
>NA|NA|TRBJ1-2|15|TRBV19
TGTGCCAGTAGTATCTCCAGGTCCTTTAACTATGGCTACACCTTC
CASSISRSFNYGYTF
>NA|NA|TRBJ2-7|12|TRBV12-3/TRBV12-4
TGTGCCAGCAGTTTAAATAGTAGAGAGCAGTACTTC
CASSLNSREQYF
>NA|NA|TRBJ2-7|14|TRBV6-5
TGTGCCAGCAGCCGGAGCCTAACAGGGTACGAGCAGTACTTC
CASSRSLTGYEQYF
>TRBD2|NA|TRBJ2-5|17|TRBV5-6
TGTGCCAGCTCCGGGACTAGCGGGAGGGGTAGCGGAGAGACCCAGTACTTC
CASSGTSGRGSGETQYF